Listed here are 22 T cell receptor beta chains from one sample, sequenced in a study of shared clonotypes between healthy human individuals. Naive-designated CD8 cells lacked CD45RO, were positively enriched for CCR7, and omitted terminally differentiated effector memory CD45RA+ cells. Only in-frame clones appear in the TCRdb table, and some are missing; sequencing was by immunoSEQ multiplex PCR. The sample has some 2,100,000 clones; about 92% are singletons. The source material was naive CD8+ T cells from PBMCs. The receptors here all came from a young man in good health. Some clones in this sample may be carry-over from other donors' samples.

The chain links TRBV30 to TRBJ2-5; 8 bases match TRBD1. Germline CDR1 reads GTSNPN; CDR2 reads SVGIG (reference sequence). The CDR3 spans 13 residues. The V segment lost 2 bases and the J segment 4 bases; nucleotides outside the gene matches: 3. CDR3 loop: CAWSSGGGETQYF. In nucleotides, the CDR3 is TGTGCCTGGAGTTCAGGGGGCGGAGAGACCCAGTACTTC. Drawing the rest from reference TRBV30 and TRBJ2-5, the complete variable domain is SQTIHQWPATLVQPVGSPLSLECTVEGTSNPNLYWYRQAAGRGLQLLFYSVGIGQISSEVPQNLSASRPQDRQFILSSKKLLLSDSGFYLCAWSSGGGETQYFGPGTRLLVL.

The rearrangement joins TRBV28 to TRBJ2-2; 9 bases line up with TRBD1. The germline CDR1 and CDR2 sequences are MDHEN and SYDVKM. V dropped 2 bases and J dropped 5; count of bases not matched to a gene: 3. This CDR3 region has 15 residues. The CDR3 here is CASSLVGQGTGELFF. The CDR3 nucleotides are TGTGCCAGCAGTTTAGTGGGACAGGGTACCGGGGAGCTGTTTTTT.

The chain has TRBV18 and TRBJ1-1; D perhaps matches TRBD1 (5 bases). This CDR3 contains 15 residues. The V and J ends lost 6 bases and 6 bases respectively, with 20 bases between them. Germline V lookup: CDR1 KGHSH, CDR2 LQKENI. CDR3: CASSASRVAAAEAFF. CDR3 DNA sequence: TGTGCCAGCTCGGCAAGCAGGGTTGCGGCGGCTGAAGCTTTCTTT.

The chain joins TRBV9 to TRBJ1-3; possible D gene TRBD1, 6 bases. The V and J ends lost 0 bases and 4 bases respectively, with 11 bases between them. Germline CDR1 SGDLS, CDR2 YYNGEE. This CDR3 comprises 15 residues. The chain's CDR3 is CASSVGGGQGNTIYF. The DNA of the CDR3 is TGTGCCAGCAGCGTAGGCGGGGGGCAGGGAAACACCATATATTTT. Based on the CDR3 plus reference TRBV9 and TRBJ1-3, the full variable domain is DSGVTQTPKHLITATGQRVTLRCSPRSGDLSVYWYQQSLDQGLQFLIQYYNGEERAKGNILERFSAQQFPDLHSELNLSSLELGDSALYFCASSVGGGQGNTIYFGEGSWLTVV.

The V gene is TRBV27, the J gene TRBJ2-1; D is uncertain. The V gene lost 5 bases and the J gene lost 7 bases, with 15 bases spanning the gap. Per the germline V gene, CDR1 is MNHEY and CDR2 is SMNVEV (reference sequence). CDR3 size: 14 residues. The CDR3 loop is CASSPYGAVNEQFF. CDR3 nucleotide sequence: TGTGCCAGCAGTCCCTACGGCGCGGTGAATGAGCAGTTCTTC.

This chain's CDR3 is CASSEWTSGVEEQYF. The DNA of the CDR3 is TGTGCCAGCAGTGAATGGACTAGCGGGGTGGAAGAGCAGTACTTC. V is TRBV25-1 and J is TRBJ2-5; 12 bases are shared with TRBD2. This CDR3 region has 15 residues. Germline CDR1 reads MGHDK; CDR2 reads SYGVNS. J lost 11 bases, V lost 1 base, and 8 bases had no gene match.

The V and J genes are TRBV28 and TRBJ2-2, with TRBD1 matching 10 bases. V lost 4 bases, J lost 4 bases, and 6 bases stayed unmatched. CDR3 size: 16 residues. Germline V CDR1 and CDR2: MDHEN, SYDVKM. The CDR3 region has the DNA TGTGCCAGCAGTTGGGGAGGGACAGGGGCCACCGGGGAGCTGTTTTTT. It yields the protein CASSWGGTGATGELFF.

The chain joins TRBV7-2 to TRBJ2-1; D may be TRBD1 or TRBD2 (5 bases each). V dropped 5 bases and J dropped 0 bases, with 5 bases sitting between them. The CDR3 has 13 residues. Germline-derived CDR1 and CDR2 are SGHTA and FQGNSA. The DNA for the CDR3 is TGTGCCAGCAGCGGGGGCTCCTACAATGAGCAGTTCTTC. Translated: CASSGGSYNEQFF.

V usage is TRBV5-4 and J usage is TRBJ2-7; D call uncertain. CDR1 SGHNT and CDR2 YYREEE come from the germline V gene (reference sequence). The V end lost 1 base, the J end lost 4 bases, and 9 bases lay between the germline ends. The CDR3 is made up of 13 amino acids. In DNA form, the CDR3 reads TGTGCCAGCAGCTTGAGGCCGCCATACGAGCAGTACTTC. Its translation: CASSLRPPYEQYF.

This clone was seen a few times. V and J are TRBV9 and TRBJ1-1; D not certain. Germline V gene lookup returns CDR1 SGDLS and CDR2 YYNGEE. Trimming stripped 2 bases from V and 0 bases from J, with 8 bases between. The CDR3 runs to 14 residues. CDR3 in amino acids: CASSVAEMNTEAFF. In DNA form, the CDR3 reads TGTGCCAGCAGCGTCGCCGAGATGAACACTGAAGCTTTCTTT.

The V and J genes are TRBV27 and TRBJ2-2, with D maybe TRBD2 (7 bases). CDR1 is MNHEY and CDR2 is SMNVEV in the germline V gene (reference sequence). This CDR3 has 18 amino acids. V was pared by 4 bases and J by 6 bases, with 24 bases between. The CDR3 loop reads CASSWLPIKGGGSGELFF. CDR3 sequence (DNA): TGTGCCAGCAGTTGGCTCCCCATTAAGGGAGGGGGGTCCGGGGAGCTGTTTTTT.

The chain is built from TRBV27 and TRBJ2-7, with TRBD2 matching over 11 bases. Trimming at V came to 6 bases and at J to 3 bases, leaving 7 bases not matched to a gene. CDR3 size: 15 residues. Germline CDR1 MNHEY, CDR2 SMNVEV (reference sequence). CDR3 region: CASSRILAGDYEQYF. CDR3 DNA: TGTGCCAGCAGCCGGATACTAGCGGGGGACTACGAGCAGTACTTC.

This clone was seen once. The chain is built from TRBV11-2 and TRBJ2-3; no reliable D call. Deletions cut 5 bases from V and 5 bases from J, with 8 bases between. This CDR3 has 12 amino acids. CDR1 SGHAT and CDR2 FQNNGV come from the germline V gene. The CDR3: CASSPQRDTQYF. The CDR3 DNA is TGTGCCAGCAGCCCCCAAAGAGATACGCAGTATTTT.

This sequence joins TRBV7-3 and TRBJ2-2; D remains unclear. The V gene's germline CDR1 is SGHTA and CDR2 FQGTGA. The CDR3 runs 15 residues. V was trimmed by 5 bases and J by 0 bases, leaving 10 bases between them. The CDR3 DNA is TGTGCCAGCAGCCCTTCTGGTGCGAACACCGGGGAGCTGTTTTTT. Encoded protein: CASSPSGANTGELFF.

This chain uses TRBV18 with TRBJ2-7; D is perhaps TRBD1 (6 bases). The CDR3 loop spans 17 amino acids. V shed 1 base and J shed 2 bases, with 18 bases lying between them. Germline lookup yields CDR1 KGHSH and CDR2 LQKENI. CDR3 protein: CASSPLFSPDSPYEQYF. The CDR3 DNA reads as TGTGCCAGCTCACCACTTTTTTCCCCGGACAGTCCCTACGAGCAGTACTTC.

This clone was picked up a small number of times. The chain couples TRBV7-9 to TRBJ2-7; 7 positions match TRBD1. This CDR3 is built from 13 residues. Germline loops: CDR1 SEHNR, CDR2 FQNEAQ (reference sequence). V shed 3 bases and J 6 bases; nucleotides not matched to a gene: 5. The CDR3 is CASSFKWDSEQYF. The CDR3 nucleotides read TGTGCCAGCAGCTTCAAATGGGACAGCGAGCAGTACTTC. The whole variable domain, filled in from reference TRBV7-9 and TRBJ2-7, reads DTGVSQNPRHKITKRGQNVTFRCDPISEHNRLYWYRQTLGQGPEFLTYFQNEAQLEKSRLLSDRFSAERPKGSFSTLEIQRTEQGDSAMYLCASSFKWDSEQYFGPGTRLTVT.

The chain carries TRBV27 and TRBJ2-1; possible D gene TRBD2, 5 bases. This CDR3 has 16 residues. In germline, CDR1 is MNHEY, CDR2 SMNVEV (reference sequence). V lost 4 bases, J lost 7 bases, and 20 bases lay in between. CDR3 residues: CASSSPPGLDSNEQFF. For the CDR3, the DNA is TGTGCCAGCAGTTCCCCTCCCGGTTTGGACTCGAATGAGCAGTTCTTC.

In its sample, this clone was seen once. The genes are TRBV4-1 and TRBJ1-2; D is unclear. This CDR3 has 17 residues. Trimming pared 1 base from V and 0 bases from J, leaving 15 bases between. Looked up from germline, CDR1 is MGHRA and CDR2 is YSYEKL. CDR3 DNA sequence: TGCGCCAGCAGCCAAGGGGGAGGCCTCACGTCTAACTATGGCTACACCTTC. Translation: CASSQGGGLTSNYGYTF.

The chain joins TRBV27 to TRBJ1-5, with D possibly matching TRBD1 (5 bases). V gave up 6 bases and J gave up 4 bases, with 19 bases separating them. Germline V gives CDR1 MNHEY, CDR2 SMNVEV (reference sequence). The CDR3 is 16 residues long. The DNA of the CDR3 is TGTGCCAGCAGGGGGCGGTCCCCCGCGGGTAATCAGCCCCAGCATTTT. This encodes CASRGRSPAGNQPQHF.

This rearrangement joins TRBV27 to TRBJ2-5; D perhaps matches TRBD1 (5 bases). CDR1 is MNHEY, CDR2 SMNVEV, per germline (reference sequence). This CDR3 contains 15 residues. V lost 5 bases, J lost 5 bases, and 18 bases lay in between. In DNA form, the CDR3 reads TGTGCCAGCAGTCGAATTAGGGGTGCCAAGGAGACCCAGTACTTC. It translates to CASSRIRGAKETQYF.

V usage is TRBV7-9 and J usage is TRBJ2-7; D gene uncertain. The CDR3 consists of 15 residues. Germline CDR1 and CDR2: SEHNR and FQNEAQ (reference sequence). V was shortened by 4 bases and J by 6 bases, with 19 bases between the two germline ends. CDR3 nucleotide sequence: TGTGCCAGCAGCTGGCAGGCTCAGCCACCGGTCGAGCAGTACTTC. It encodes CASSWQAQPPVEQYF.

This chain links TRBV6-1 with TRBJ2-7; the match to TRBD1 covers 10 bases. Losses at the gene ends were 11 bases for V and 0 bases for J; bases not matched to a gene: 4. The CDR3 runs 13 residues. Germline lookup yields CDR1 MNHNS and CDR2 SASEGT. The CDR3: CALGQGSSYEQYF. As DNA, the CDR3 is TGTGCCTTGGGACAGGGGAGCTCCTACGAGCAGTACTTC.